This T cell receptor (beta chain) was captured by sequencing in a study of beta chain features in type 1 diabetes. Overall study results and limits: Among patients, naive, central memory and Treg TCRB repertoires appeared more similar than among healthy donors. Insertions at VDJ junctions were less frequent in type 1 diabetes patients. These patients also deleted more nucleotides at the same junctions.

What was sequenced were expressed TCRB transcripts, since all of the isolated RNA had been reverse transcribed. The assay was immunoSEQ multiplex PCR, and TCRdb's table has in-frame clones only and misses some. This table holds some 900,000 clones, 15% to 20% found once. The CDR3 has 14 amino acids. The germline V gene encodes CDR1 ENHRY and CDR2 SYGVKD. With V trimmed by 3 bases and J by 1 base, 2 bases remained unmatched. With regard to this clone: Its antigen remains unidentified.

The chain couples TRBV10-3 to TRBJ1-1; 7 positions agree with TRBD1. This TCR derives from a young woman in good health. Sequencing was carried out using naive CD4+ T cells from blood. This CDR3 is CAISDTGANTEAFF. CDR3 DNA: TGTGCCATCAGTGATACAGGGGCGAACACTGAAGCTTTCTTT.